This T cell receptor (beta chain) was obtained from a study of cytomegalovirus exposure and HLA in healthy donors. The study, taken as a whole, reports: The study recorded 160 or so TCR beta chains that were cytomegalovirus-associated. Accounts indicate the classifier identified cytomegalovirus status with strong specificity and sensitivity.

Regarding this clone: What it binds is not known.

Some clones are missing from TCRdb's copy, which holds only in-frame ones; the method was immunoSEQ multiplex PCR. The sample includes 65,000 to 90,000 clones, 80% to 90% of them seen just once. This TCR was recovered from a woman aged 18-29 years in good health and CMV-seropositive. What was sequenced was PBMCs.

The CDR3 sequence: CASSYSASGGKETQYF. DNA for the CDR3: TGTGCCAGCAGTTACTCAGCTAGCGGGGGAAAAGAGACCCAGTACTTC. V is TRBV6-6 and J is TRBJ2-5; 10 bases agree with TRBD2. The CDR3 runs to 16 residues. J gave up 3 bases and V 0 bases, and 4 bases lay outside the gene matches. The germline CDR1 and CDR2 sequences are MNHNY and SVGAGI (reference sequence).